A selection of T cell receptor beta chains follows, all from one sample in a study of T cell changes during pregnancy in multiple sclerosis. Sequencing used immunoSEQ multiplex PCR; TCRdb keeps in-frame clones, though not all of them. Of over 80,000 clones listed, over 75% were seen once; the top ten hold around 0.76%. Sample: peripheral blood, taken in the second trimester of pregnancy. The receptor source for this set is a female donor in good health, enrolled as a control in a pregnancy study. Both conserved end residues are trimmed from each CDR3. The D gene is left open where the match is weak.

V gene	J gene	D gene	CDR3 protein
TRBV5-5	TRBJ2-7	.	ASSQGPGLHSYEQY
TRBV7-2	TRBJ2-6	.	ASSTPGANVLT
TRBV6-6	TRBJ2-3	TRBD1	ASQKGGRVGDTQY
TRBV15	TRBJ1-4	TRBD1	ATAGGQGTAREKLF
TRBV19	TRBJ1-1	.	ASSINRRTEAF
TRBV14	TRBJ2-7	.	ASSSLGVSYEQY
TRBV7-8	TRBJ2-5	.	ASSQPLGGEVGTQY
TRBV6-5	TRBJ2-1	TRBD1	ASRGTGGGYEQF
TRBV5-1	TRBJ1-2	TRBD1	ASSQGQGGSGYT
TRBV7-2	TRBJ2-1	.	ASSLYHSNNEQF
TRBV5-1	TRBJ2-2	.	ASSLVSGAGTGELF
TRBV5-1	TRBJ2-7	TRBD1	ASSQPGTGVVEQY
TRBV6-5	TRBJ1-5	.	ASSYTTTGPQH
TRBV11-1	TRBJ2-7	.	ASSPPHRVSYEQY
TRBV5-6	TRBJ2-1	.	ASSSGLLGGEQF
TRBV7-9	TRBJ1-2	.	ASSSPGLRSGPYGYT
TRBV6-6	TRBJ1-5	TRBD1	ASSGQGPNQPQH
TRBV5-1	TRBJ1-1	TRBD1	ASSFTGVGYGTEAF